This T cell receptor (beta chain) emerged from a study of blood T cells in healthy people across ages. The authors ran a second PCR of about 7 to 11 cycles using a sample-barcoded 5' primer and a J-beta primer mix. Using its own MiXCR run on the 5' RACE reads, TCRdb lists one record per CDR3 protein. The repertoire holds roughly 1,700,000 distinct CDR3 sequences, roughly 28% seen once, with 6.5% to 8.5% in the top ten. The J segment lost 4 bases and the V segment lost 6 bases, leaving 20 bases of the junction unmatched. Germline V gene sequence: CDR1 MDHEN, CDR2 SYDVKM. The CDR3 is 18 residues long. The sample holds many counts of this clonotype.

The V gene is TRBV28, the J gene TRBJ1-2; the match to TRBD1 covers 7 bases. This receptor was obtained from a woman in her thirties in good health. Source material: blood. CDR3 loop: CASSQGGGLTGFVYGYTF. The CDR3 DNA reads TGTGCCAGCAGCCAAGGGGGAGGTTTGACAGGGTTCGTCTATGGCTACACCTTC.